The 4 T cell receptor beta chains reported below all come from one sample, sequenced in a study of blood T cell repertoires in COVID-19. TCRdb's copy holds only in-frame clones and misses some; the assay was immunoSEQ multiplex PCR. The table has about 430,000 clones, 80% to 90% seen once; the top ten hold 0.9% to 1.2%. The sample was PBMCs or T cells enriched from blood (not recorded which). The receptors were gathered from a man aged 30-40 years who had recovered from COVID-19.

V and J are TRBV15 and TRBJ2-7, with D unclear. Trimming removed 4 bases at V and 5 bases at J, with 6 bases between. In germline, CDR1 is LNHNV, CDR2 YYDKDF (reference sequence). The CDR3 is 11 amino acids. The chain's CDR3 is CATSTLDEQYF. CDR3 coding DNA: TGTGCCACCAGCACCTTAGACGAGCAGTACTTC.

J is TRBJ2-7 and V is TRBV5-6; D is possibly TRBD2 (7 bases). There are 14 residues in the CDR3. The V gene lost 4 bases and the J gene lost 1 base, with 12 bases spanning the gap. CDR1 is SGHDT, CDR2 YYEEEE, per germline. In DNA, the CDR3 is TGTGCCAGCAGCAAGGAGGGGGGGTCCTACGAGCAGTACTTC. This codes for CASSKEGGSYEQYF.

V and J are TRBV13 and TRBJ2-3, with 15 bases that match TRBD2. J was trimmed by 1 base and V by 6 bases; bases with no gene match: 2. From germline, CDR1 is PRHDT and CDR2 FYEKMQ (reference sequence). CDR3 length equals 16 residues. CDR3 region: CASSRTSGRGTDTQYF. CDR3 nucleotide sequence: TGTGCCAGCAGTCGGACTAGCGGGAGGGGCACAGATACGCAGTATTTT.

This clone was seen only a few times. J is TRBJ2-3 and V is TRBV9; D may be TRBD2 (6 bases). The CDR3 loop spans 15 amino acids. Deletions cut 0 bases from V and 2 bases from J, with 10 bases between. The germline CDR1 and CDR2 sequences are SGDLS and YYNGEE. As DNA, the CDR3 is TGTGCCAGCAGCGTAGCGGCGGGGTACACAGATACGCAGTATTTT. As protein: CASSVAAGYTDTQYF.